Listed below are T cell receptor beta chains from one sample, sequenced in a study of blood T cell repertoires in COVID-19. Profiled with immunoSEQ multiplex PCR; TCRdb holds only in-frame clones, not every one. This sample carries a few hundred thousand clones, around 83% of them seen once, and the ten largest clones take 1% to 1.5%. The specimen was peripheral blood. Every receptor here comes from a woman aged 50 to 60 with acute or convalescent COVID-19. The CDR3 runs from the conserved cysteine through the conserved F or W. A D gene is named only where the DNA matches it firmly.

j_call d_call v_call cdr3_aa
TRBJ1-1 - TRBV6-5 CASSYSRQANTEAFF
TRBJ1-1 - TRBV2 CASSENSDTANTEAFF
TRBJ1-3 TRBD1 TRBV5-6 CASSSFRDRASGNTIYF
TRBJ2-2 - TRBV4-2 CASSQAGEDTGELFF
TRBJ2-2 - TRBV6-5 CASSSGSQVTGELFF
TRBJ1-2 TRBD1 TRBV5-1 CASSPDRGHGYTF
TRBJ1-2 TRBD1 TRBV5-5 CASSLSSTGTGRDYGYTF
TRBJ2-2 TRBD1 TRBV6-5 CASRDRGANTGELFF
TRBJ2-5 TRBD1 TRBV19 CASSTRTGLVETQYF
TRBJ1-2 TRBD1 TRBV7-6 CASSLMQGAGGYTF
TRBJ2-5 - TRBV5-1 CASSPGYPGETQYF
TRBJ2-2 TRBD1 TRBV24-1 CATSDSQGALTGELFF
TRBJ1-2 - TRBV30 CAGSGGKYGGYTF
TRBJ2-5 TRBD2 TRBV6-2/TRBV6-3 CASSYTFASGGRETQYF
TRBJ2-7 TRBD1 TRBV5-1 CASSAHSQGAGVGEQYF
TRBJ2-5 - TRBV30 CAWSVPLGWADQETQYF
TRBJ2-7 TRBD2 TRBV10-3 CAISVTSGRIYEQYF
TRBJ2-3 - TRBV6-6 CASSFPGASTDTQYF
TRBJ1-4 - TRBV7-9 CASIAEASNEKLFF
TRBJ1-1 - TRBV10-3 CAKTGGEGTEAFF
TRBJ1-2 - TRBV4-3 CASSQDWQGPYGYTF
TRBJ2-7 - TRBV24-1 CATSDPDRPGEQYF
TRBJ2-5 - TRBV5-1 CASSLGGRETQYF
TRBJ1-3 TRBD1 TRBV9 CASSFGQGAVGNTIYF
TRBJ1-1 - TRBV27 CASRRVLNTEAFF
TRBJ1-5 TRBD1 TRBV6-2/TRBV6-3 CASSFVTGGDWQPQHF
TRBJ2-5 TRBD2 TRBV5-4 CASSPGRVQETQYF
TRBJ2-1 TRBD2 TRBV5-4 CASSSGLQSSYNEQFF
TRBJ2-1 - TRBV13 CASRAYASGLYNEQFF
TRBJ2-2 - TRBV11-2 CASSLGANTGELFF
TRBJ1-1 TRBD1 TRBV5-1 CASSWYRGPTEAFF
TRBJ2-3 - TRBV7-8 CASAQQGRSSTDTQYF
TRBJ1-2 TRBD1 TRBV12-3/TRBV12-4 CASSLGTAYTF
TRBJ2-5 TRBD1 TRBV5-1 CASSWADRGQETQYF
TRBJ2-1 TRBD2 TRBV7-2 CASSPRTSLHEQFF
TRBJ1-4 TRBD1 TRBV14 CASSMLQGVSEKLFF
TRBJ2-5 TRBD2 TRBV7-2 CASSFPGVGGGTQYF
TRBJ2-7 - TRBV30 CAWSRQENYEQYF
TRBJ2-5 - TRBV4-2 CASSQNIRSGTQYF
TRBJ1-3 - TRBV6-5 CAVGTGGELGNTIYF
TRBJ1-2 - TRBV5-1 CASSSGVDGYTF
TRBJ1-1 - TRBV19 CASSISPTVNTEAFF
TRBJ2-5 - TRBV19 CASRGVFQETQYF
TRBJ2-2 TRBD2 TRBV5-1 CASSLVAGGGTGELFF
TRBJ2-5 TRBD2 TRBV5-1 CASSLPSGEETQYF
TRBJ2-5 - TRBV30 CAWISAYQETQYF
TRBJ2-1 - TRBV7-9 CASGHLYNEQFF
TRBJ2-2 TRBD2 TRBV4-1 CASSHTTSLITGELFF
TRBJ2-5 TRBD1 TRBV24-1 CATSELAGTGTSMAQYF
TRBJ2-3 TRBD2 TRBV5-1 CASSFGGITDTQYF
TRBJ1-3 - TRBV2 CASSDNSGNTIYF
TRBJ2-3 TRBD1 TRBV11-3 CASSKTGTLTDTQYF
TRBJ1-2 - TRBV2 CASSEVVDAGYTF
TRBJ1-1 TRBD1 TRBV6-2/TRBV6-3 CASSIDRGRGTEAFF
TRBJ1-1 - TRBV6-4 CASSDSSRGTEAFF
TRBJ1-1 TRBD1 TRBV12-5 CASASGQGGTEAFF
TRBJ2-3 - TRBV5-4 CASSLGRGGPLEADTQYF